This entry is about one T cell receptor (beta chain). Its antigen is undetermined. This entry is derived from a study of CD8 T cells in ankylosing spondylitis. Study findings and constraints: A TCR beta motif of 7 to 9 highly homologous variants seemed to mark ankylosing spondylitis blood.

TCRdb ran MiXCR on the 5' RACE reads and lists one entry per CDR3 protein. The table lists around 490,000 distinct CDR3 sequences, approximately 5.3% of them singletons. The germline V gene has CDR1 SGHTA and CDR2 FQGNSA. The junction had 4 bases not matched to a gene; V was cut back by 8 bases and J by 3 bases. The CDR3 length is 13 residues. The rearrangement joins TRBV7-2 to TRBJ2-1; 7 nucleotides agree with TRBD1. This sequence originates from a male donor with ankylosing spondylitis. Specimen: blood, either unsorted or a sorted T cell fraction (not recorded which). CDR3 nucleotides: TGTGCCAGCCAGGGGGAGCGCTACAATGAGCAGTTCTTC. It is translated as CASQGERYNEQFF.